Below, one TCR beta chain is given with its context. The antigen remains undetermined. BIOMED2 TRB-A/B primer pools were used in multiplex TRB PCR. Each CDR3 protein is one row after TCRdb ran MiXCR on the multiplex PCR reads. The sample holds over 9,000 distinct CDR3 sequences; 31% are singletons and the top ten take roughly 23%. V was shortened by 5 bases and J by 2 bases, with 19 bases between the two germline ends. This CDR3 is built from 16 residues. The germline V gene has CDR1 DFQATT and CDR2 SNEGSKA (reference sequence). The data stem from a study of T and B cells in COVID-19 patients. Overall study context: COVID-19 patients gave peripheral blood either during active infection or after recovery. Study results and limitations: Few blood samples existed from mildly ill patients during symptoms or early in severe cases. Sorted SARS-CoV-2-responsive or tetramer+ T cells and CD4+, regulatory and CD8+ subsets were not yet sequenced. Patients with COVID-19 reportedly showed strongly skewed T cell receptor beta variable and joining gene usage.

From blood, roughly 240-550 ng of genomic DNA served as TRB template. The sequenced sample was blood. The TCR originated in a human donor who had recovered from COVID-19. The chain joins TRBV20-1 to TRBJ1-5, with D tentatively TRBD1 (5 bases). The CDR3 region is CSASTGASSGNQPQHF. CDR3 coding DNA: TGCAGTGCTTCTACCGGGGCCTCCTCGGGCAATCAGCCCCAGCATTTT.